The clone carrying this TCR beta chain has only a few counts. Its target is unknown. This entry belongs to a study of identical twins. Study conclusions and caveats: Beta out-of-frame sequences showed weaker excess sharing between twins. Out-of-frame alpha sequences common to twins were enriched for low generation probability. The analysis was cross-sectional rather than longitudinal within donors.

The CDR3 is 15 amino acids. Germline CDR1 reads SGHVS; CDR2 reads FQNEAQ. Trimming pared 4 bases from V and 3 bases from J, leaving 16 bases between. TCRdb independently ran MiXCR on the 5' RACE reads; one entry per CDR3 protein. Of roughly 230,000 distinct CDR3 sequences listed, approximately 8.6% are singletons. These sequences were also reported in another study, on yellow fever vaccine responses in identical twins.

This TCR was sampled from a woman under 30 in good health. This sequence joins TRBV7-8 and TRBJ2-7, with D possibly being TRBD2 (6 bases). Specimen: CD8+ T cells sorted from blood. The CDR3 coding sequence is TGTGCCAGCAGCTGGTACGCGGGACCCGGCTACGAGCAGTACTTC. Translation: CASSWYAGPGYEQYF. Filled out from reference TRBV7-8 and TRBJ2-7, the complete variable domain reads GAGVSQSPRYKVAKRGQDVALRCDPISGHVSLFWYQQALGQGPEFLTYFQNEAQLDKSGLPSDRFFAERPEGSVSTLKIQRTQQEDSAVYLCASSWYAGPGYEQYFGPGTRLTVT.